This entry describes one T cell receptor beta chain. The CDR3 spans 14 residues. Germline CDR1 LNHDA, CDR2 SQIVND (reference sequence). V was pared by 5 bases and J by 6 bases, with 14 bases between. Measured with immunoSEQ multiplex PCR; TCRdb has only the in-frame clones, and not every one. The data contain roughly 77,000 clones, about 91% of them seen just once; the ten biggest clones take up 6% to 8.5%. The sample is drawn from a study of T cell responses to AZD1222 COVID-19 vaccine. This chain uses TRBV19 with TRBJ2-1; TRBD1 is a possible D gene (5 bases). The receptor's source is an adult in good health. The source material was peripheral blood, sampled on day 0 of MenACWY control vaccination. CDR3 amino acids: CASSSTGPLNEQFF. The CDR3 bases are TGTGCCAGTAGTTCCACAGGCCCTCTCAATGAGCAGTTCTTC.